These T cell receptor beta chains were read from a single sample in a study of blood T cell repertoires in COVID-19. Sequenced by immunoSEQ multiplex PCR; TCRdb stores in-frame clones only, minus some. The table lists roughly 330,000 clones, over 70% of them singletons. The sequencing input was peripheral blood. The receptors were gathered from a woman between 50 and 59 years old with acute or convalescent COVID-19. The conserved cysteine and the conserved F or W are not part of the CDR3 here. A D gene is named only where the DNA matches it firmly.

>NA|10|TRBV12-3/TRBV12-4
ASSRENYGYT
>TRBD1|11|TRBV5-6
ASSFTGANEQF
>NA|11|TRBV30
AWSGGMNYGYT
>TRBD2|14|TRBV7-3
ASSRDREGQSDTQY
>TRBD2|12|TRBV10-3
AISATSGSLEQY
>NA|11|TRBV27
ASSLVRAGELF
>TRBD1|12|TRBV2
ASNRQGAGDEQF
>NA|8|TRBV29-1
SVFNYGYT
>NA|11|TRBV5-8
ASSLGRVYGYT
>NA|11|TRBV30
AWSRGGEETQY
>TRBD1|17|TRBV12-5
ASGSSNRGLSSYNSPLH
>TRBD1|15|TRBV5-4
ASSPWGDRGHNYEQY
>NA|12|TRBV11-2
ASGGIGSNEKLF
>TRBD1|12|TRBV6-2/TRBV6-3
ASSRPGQGSLAF
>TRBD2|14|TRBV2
ASSGSSGTRTDTQY
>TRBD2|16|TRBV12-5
ASGTGLAGGMSSYEQY
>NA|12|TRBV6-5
ASSSSPSTGELF
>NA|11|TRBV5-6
ASSLSTNYGYT
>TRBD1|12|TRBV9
ASSVAAGGYDYT
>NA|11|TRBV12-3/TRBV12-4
ASRATDNTEAF
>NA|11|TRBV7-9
ASSLVQGIGYT
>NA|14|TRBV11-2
ASSPLQATIRSPLH
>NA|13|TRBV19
ASSRPGGGNQPQH
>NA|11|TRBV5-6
ASSLGRNQPQH
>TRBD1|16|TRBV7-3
ASSSTPGQGAMNTEAF
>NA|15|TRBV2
ASSGGTGFYSNQPQH
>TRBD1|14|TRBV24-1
ATSDPGTGSNYGYT
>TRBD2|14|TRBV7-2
ASSLFPLAVTGELF
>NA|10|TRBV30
AWSAARSGYT
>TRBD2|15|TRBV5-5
ATWTSGAGSTYNEQF
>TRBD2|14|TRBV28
ASSNSGTSDQETQY
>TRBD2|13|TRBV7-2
ASSPTSGGGNEQF
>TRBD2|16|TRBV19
ASSMRDTGTSGSNEQF
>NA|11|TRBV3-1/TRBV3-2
ASSQDQYTEAF
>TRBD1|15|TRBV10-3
AISAQISGTGKNEQF
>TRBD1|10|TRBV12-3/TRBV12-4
ASRTGDGGYT
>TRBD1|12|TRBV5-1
ASSLADRGEEQF
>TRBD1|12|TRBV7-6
ASSLGGTGGEAF
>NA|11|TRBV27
ASRRVGGNEQF
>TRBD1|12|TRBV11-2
ASSLGQGAEKLF
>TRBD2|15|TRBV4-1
ASSHPSGSGFGDEQF